Below are 23 T cell receptor beta chains sequenced from a single sample in a study of Ad26.COV2.S vaccination and SARS-CoV-2 variants. The treatment here: some 19 received Ad26.COV2.S at low or high dose, single or two shots; roughly five received placebo; per-sample allocation not given. Sampling was performed 63 days after the first vaccine or placebo injection. Sequencing was performed with immunoSEQ multiplex PCR; in TCRdb, only in-frame clones are kept and a portion is missing. The sample shows approximately 410,000 clones, 92% of them seen only once. Sequenced material: peripheral blood, taken in a trial of Ad26.COV2.S vaccine versus placebo. These receptors all come from a person between 18 and 60 years old who received the Ad26.COV2.S COVID-19 vaccine or a placebo.

The chain employs TRBV9 and TRBJ2-7; D call uncertain. Germline CDR1 is SGDLS and CDR2 is YYNGEE. This CDR3 has 16 residues. With 1 base removed from V and 3 bases from J, the gap between germline ends came to 17 bases. CDR3 in amino acids: CASSVFYRWASYEQYF. CDR3 sequence (DNA): TGTGCCAGCAGCGTATTTTATAGGTGGGCCAGCTACGAGCAGTACTTC.

The CDR3: CASSQGLRGQGYTYEQYF. The DNA of the CDR3 is TGCGCCAGCAGCCAAGGACTTCGGGGACAGGGTTACACCTACGAGCAGTACTTC. The V and J genes are TRBV4-3 and TRBJ2-7, with 9 bases that match TRBD1. The trim removed 1 base at V and 2 bases at J, leaving 12 bases unmatched. Per the germline V gene, CDR1 is LGHNA and CDR2 is YSLEER. The CDR3 covers 18 residues.

The chain combines TRBV5-1 with TRBJ2-7; 7 positions agree with TRBD1. V gave up 0 bases and J gave up 4 bases; unmatched junction bases: 13. In germline, CDR1 is SGHRS, CDR2 YFSETQ. CDR3 length: 17 amino acids. The chain's CDR3 is CASSLGQGIPFRYEQYF. The CDR3 DNA reads TGCGCCAGCAGCTTGGGACAGGGTATCCCCTTCCGTTACGAGCAGTACTTC.

This clone was seen a handful of times. The chain is built from TRBV4-3 and TRBJ1-1, with D hard to call. Trimming pared 0 bases from V and 2 bases from J, leaving 7 bases between. The CDR3 sequence is 14 residues long. Per the germline V gene, CDR1 is LGHNA and CDR2 is YSLEER. CDR3 protein: CASSQEGYNTEAFF. The CDR3 nucleotides are TGCGCCAGCAGCCAAGAGGGTTATAACACTGAAGCTTTCTTT.

The rearrangement joins TRBV11-2 to TRBJ2-5; the D gene is possibly TRBD2 (7 bases). The CDR3 spans 15 residues. V was shortened by 2 bases and J by 5 bases, with 15 bases between the two germline ends. CDR1 is SGHAT and CDR2 is FQNNGV in the germline V gene. In DNA form, the CDR3 reads TGTGCCAGCAGCTTACTTGGGGGGGGCTCGGAGACCCAGTACTTC. Translating it yields CASSLLGGGSETQYF.

This chain connects TRBV11-2 to TRBJ1-2; possible D gene TRBD1, 5 bases. Trimming pared 1 base from V and 5 bases from J, leaving 17 bases between. Germline V gene data show CDR1 as SGHAT and CDR2 as FQNNGV. CDR3 length equals 16 residues. CDR3 residues: CASSLGTQNPLYGYTF. The CDR3 nucleotides are TGTGCCAGCAGCTTAGGGACACAGAACCCTCTTTATGGCTACACCTTC.

V and J are TRBV20-1 and TRBJ2-5; D gene uncertain. The germline V gene has CDR1 DFQATT and CDR2 SNEGSKA (reference sequence). Trimming shortened V by 4 bases and J by 2 bases, and 5 bases separated the two germline ends. The CDR3 loop spans 11 amino acids. The CDR3 DNA reads TGCAGTGCTAAGGTTCAAGAGACCCAGTACTTC. Protein product: CSAKVQETQYF.

This clone was seen a handful of times. The rearrangement links TRBV7-9 to TRBJ1-2; the D gene is possibly TRBD1 (5 bases). Trimming took off 2 bases at V and 8 bases at J, with 6 bases between the two ends. CDR3 length equals 11 residues. Germline CDR1 reads SEHNR; CDR2 reads FQNEAQ (reference sequence). CDR3 in amino acids: CASSLQGGYTF. The CDR3 bases are TGTGCCAGCAGCTTACAGGGCGGCTACACCTTC.

The V call is TRBV11-2, the J call TRBJ1-3; 10 bases map to TRBD1. CDR1 is SGHAT and CDR2 is FQNNGV in the germline V gene. The length of the CDR3 is 16 residues. With 6 bases clipped from V and 3 bases from J, the junction kept 8 bases outside the gene matches. CDR3 protein: CASSQLRDRGGNTIYF. The CDR3 nucleotides are TGTGCCAGCAGTCAACTCCGGGACAGGGGTGGAAACACCATATATTTT.

The chain is built from TRBV30 and TRBJ2-7; 9 bases are a match to TRBD2. V was clipped by 7 bases and J by 0 bases; unmatched bases: 4. This CDR3 has 13 residues. The V gene's germline CDR1 is GTSNPN and CDR2 SVGIG (reference sequence). Here the CDR3 reads CAFERGDSYEQYF. CDR3 DNA: TGTGCCTTTGAGCGGGGGGACTCCTACGAGCAGTACTTC.

The V and J genes are TRBV19 and TRBJ1-1, with 10 nucleotides matching TRBD1. The CDR3 covers 13 residues. Trimming cost V 11 bases and J 7 bases; bases outside gene matches: 10. Per germline, CDR1 LNHDA and CDR2 SQIVND (reference sequence). The DNA for the CDR3 is TGTGCCTCAGCGACAGGGGGCAGGAATGAAGCTTTCTTT. Protein sequence: CASATGGRNEAFF.

The rearrangement joins TRBV12-3 or TRBV12-4 to TRBJ2-7, with TRBD2 as a possible D gene (5 bases). V gave up 5 bases and J gave up 2 bases, with 10 bases separating them. This CDR3 has 13 residues. CDR3 loop: CASSPGVPYEQYF. In DNA, the CDR3 is TGTGCCAGCAGTCCCGGGGTCCCCTACGAGCAGTACTTC.

The chain carries TRBV25-1 and TRBJ1-2; 8 nucleotides match TRBD1. This CDR3 is built from 15 residues. The ends lost 3 bases at V and 3 bases at J; junction bases unmatched: 6. The V gene's germline CDR1 is MGHDK and CDR2 SYGVNS. The CDR3 is CASSDVNRGDYGYTF. Here the CDR3 DNA reads TGTGCCAGCAGTGATGTCAACAGGGGGGACTATGGCTACACCTTC.

This clone was counted only a few times. This rearrangement joins TRBV4-1 to TRBJ1-5; possible D gene TRBD1, 6 bases. Germline V gene sequence: CDR1 MGHRA, CDR2 YSYEKL. Between the trimmed V and J ends, which lost 0 bases and 6 bases, there was a span of 15 bases. This CDR3 spans 16 amino acids. The CDR3 sequence: CASSQESLGGSQPQHF. In DNA form, the CDR3 reads TGCGCCAGCAGCCAAGAGAGTCTGGGGGGCAGTCAGCCCCAGCATTTT.

V and J are TRBV7-2 and TRBJ1-6; D ambiguous. This CDR3 has 16 residues. Germline assignment: CDR1 SGHTA and CDR2 FQGNSA. V lost 6 bases and J 2 bases, leaving 14 bases between the germline ends. The CDR3 spells CASRLSAGTYNSPLHF. CDR3 bases: TGTGCCAGCAGACTTAGCGCGGGGACCTATAATTCACCCCTCCACTTT. Full variable domain (missing parts from reference TRBV7-2 and TRBJ1-6): GAGVSQSPSNKVTEKGKDVELRCDPISGHTALYWYRQSLGQGLEFLIYFQGNSAPDKSGLPSDRFSAERTGGSVSTLTIQRTQQEDSAVYLCASRLSAGTYNSPLHFGNGTRLTVT.

This sequence joins TRBV5-5 and TRBJ1-6, with a weak D call TRBD1 (5 bases). Germline assignment: CDR1 SGHKS and CDR2 YYEKEE (reference sequence). With 4 bases removed from V and 9 bases from J, the gap between germline ends came to 17 bases. CDR3 length: 15 residues. The DNA of the CDR3 is TGTGCCAGCAGCGGAAGAGAGACAGCAATTTCACCCCTCCACTTT. Translating gives CASSGRETAISPLHF.

This clone was counted once. The chain recombines TRBV5-1 with TRBJ1-6, with TRBD1 matching over 9 bases. This CDR3 spans 14 amino acids. The V and J ends lost 3 bases and 8 bases, in that order; junction bases with no gene match: 3. The germline V gene encodes CDR1 SGHRS and CDR2 YFSETQ. This CDR3 is CASSSRTGDSPLHF. The CDR3 DNA reads TGCGCCAGCAGCTCGCGGACAGGGGATTCACCCCTCCACTTT.

The chain is built from TRBV2 and TRBJ1-4, with 8 bases fitting TRBD1. The germline V gene has CDR1 SNHLY and CDR2 FYNNEI. Trimming cost V 7 bases and J 6 bases; bases outside gene matches: 10. This CDR3 has 15 amino acids. The CDR3 nucleotides are TGTGCCAGCACCGAAGACAGGGGAGGGGATGAAAAACTGTTTTTT. Translating it yields CASTEDRGGDEKLFF.

V usage is TRBV5-1 and J usage is TRBJ2-6; D gene unclear. The ends were cut back, 2 bases at V and 1 base at J, with 10 bases in the middle. The CDR3 has 16 amino acids. Germline assignment: CDR1 SGHRS and CDR2 YFSETQ. Written as DNA, the CDR3 is TGCGCCAGCAGCTTCCGGTGGGGATCTGGGGCCAACGTCCTGACTTTC. Amino acid sequence: CASSFRWGSGANVLTF.

This clone has a single count. V gene TRBV30 combines with J gene TRBJ1-1; D unresolved. CDR3 length: 13 residues. V lost 3 bases and J lost 8, with 16 bases in between. Germline CDR1 reads GTSNPN; CDR2 reads SVGIG (reference sequence). The CDR3 region has the DNA TGTGCCTGGAGGGCTCGGAGGACGGGAGAAGCTTTCTTT. It codes for CAWRARRTGEAFF.

This chain uses TRBV28 with TRBJ1-6; no clear D. Deletions cut 5 bases from V and 3 bases from J, with 17 bases between. Germline assignment: CDR1 MDHEN and CDR2 SYDVKM. CDR3 length: 17 amino acids. CDR3 loop: CASSPIYNSLYNSPLHF. CDR3 DNA: TGTGCCAGCAGTCCTATATATAATTCCCTCTATAATTCACCCCTCCACTTT.

This chain uses TRBV14 with TRBJ1-6; the D is unclear. V was cut by 2 bases and J by 0 bases, with 8 bases left in between. The CDR3 runs to 16 residues. Germline values: CDR1 SGHDN, CDR2 FVKESK. The CDR3 sequence: CASSQRGSSYNSPLHF. The DNA for the CDR3 is TGTGCCAGCAGCCAACGCGGTAGCTCCTATAATTCACCCCTCCACTTT.

This chain uses TRBV18 with TRBJ1-1; possibly TRBD1 for D (6 bases). Germline values: CDR1 KGHSH, CDR2 LQKENI. V shed 4 bases and J shed 0 bases, with 12 bases lying between them. This CDR3 comprises 15 residues. The chain's CDR3 is CASSRTENMNTEAFF. The CDR3 region has the DNA TGTGCCAGCTCACGGACAGAAAACATGAACACTGAAGCTTTCTTT.